These 23 T cell receptor beta chains were sequenced from one sample in a study of T-cell memory formation after mild COVID-19. TCRdb re-analysed the 5' RACE reads in MiXCR, keeping a single row per CDR3 protein. The data show some 210,000 distinct CDR3 sequences, roughly a tenth seen once. The sequenced sample consisted of PBMCs or a T cell subset sorted from them (not recorded which). Receptors originate from a man younger than 35 who had mild COVID-19 (a few samples of this study predate the infection). Cell type and time point are not known.

The V gene is TRBV12-3 or TRBV12-4, the J gene TRBJ1-5, with 7 bases that match TRBD1. Trimming cost V 3 bases and J 4 bases; bases outside gene matches: 6. This CDR3 is 15 amino acids long. CDR3 residues: CASSLRGPGNQPQHF. The CDR3, as DNA: TGTGCCAGCAGTTTGAGGGGGCCGGGGAATCAGCCCCAGCATTTT.

This clonotype has a count of ten or more. J is TRBJ1-1 and V is TRBV6-5, with a weak D call TRBD1 (6 bases). Between the trimmed V and J ends, which lost 1 base and 5 bases, there was a span of 17 bases. CDR3 size: 16 residues. Germline loops: CDR1 MNHEY, CDR2 SVGAGI. The CDR3 bases are TGTGCCAGCAGTTACTTGCCGGGAGGGGGAGGAACTGAAGCTTTCTTT. This sequence encodes CASSYLPGGGGTEAFF.

This clonotype was observed a handful of times. CDR3 DNA: TGTGCCAGCAGTTTATCGCGCAGGCCCAGCTCCTACGAGCAGTACTTC. It codes for CASSLSRRPSSYEQYF. This sequence joins TRBV12-3 or TRBV12-4 and TRBJ2-7; D uncertain. Trimming removed 2 bases from V and 0 bases from J, with 14 bases in between. The CDR3 is 16 residues long.

This clonotype was detected many times. V usage is TRBV6-2 or TRBV6-3 and J usage is TRBJ1-1; a weak D match, TRBD1 (5 bases). This CDR3 contains 15 residues. Germline V gene lookup returns CDR1 MNHEY and CDR2 SVGEGT. V was cut by 5 bases and J by 4 bases, with 17 bases left in between. The CDR3 DNA reads as TGTGCCAGCAGTCCCTTGGCAGGGAGTGGCACTGAAGCTTTCTTT. It yields the protein CASSPLAGSGTEAFF.

This clonotype has only a few counts. The chain is built from TRBV18 and TRBJ2-7, with 11 nucleotides matching TRBD1. Per the germline V gene, CDR1 is KGHSH and CDR2 is LQKENI. This CDR3 contains 18 residues. The V gene end was trimmed by 1 base and the J gene end by 7 bases; junction bases not matched to a gene: 15. The CDR3 DNA reads as TGTGCCAGCTCACCACAAGGGACAGGGGGTCGGGCTACGCGGGAGCAGTACGTC. Residues: CASSPQGTGGRATREQYV.

This clonotype has only a few counts. The rearrangement joins TRBV7-3 to TRBJ2-3; 10 nucleotides agree with TRBD2. Germline V lookup: CDR1 SGHTA, CDR2 FQGTGA. With V trimmed by 8 bases and J by 3 bases, 8 bases remained unmatched. The CDR3 has 15 residues. The CDR3 nucleotides read TGTGCCAGCCGATTAGCGGGGGGTGAGACAGATACGCAGTATTTT. This sequence encodes CASRLAGGETDTQYF.

J is TRBJ1-3 and V is TRBV5-1; 8 bases fit TRBD1. The junction had 7 bases not matched to a gene; V was cut back by 4 bases and J by 4 bases. The CDR3 runs 15 residues. Germline-derived CDR1 and CDR2 are SGHRS and YFSETQ. The CDR3: CASSPRTGSGNTIYF. As DNA, the CDR3 is TGCGCCAGCAGCCCGCGGACAGGGTCGGGAAACACCATATATTTT.

The J gene is TRBJ1-4, the V gene TRBV15; TRBD1 matches at 7 bases. Germline CDR1 LNHNV, CDR2 YYDKDF (reference sequence). This CDR3 has 15 amino acids. J was trimmed by 5 bases and V by 5 bases; bases with no gene match: 8. Here the CDR3 reads CATSSRQGRNEKLFF. CDR3 in DNA: TGTGCCACCAGCTCACGACAGGGCAGGAATGAAAAACTGTTTTTT. The entire variable domain, with the rest obtained from reference TRBV15 and TRBJ1-4, is as follows: DAMVIQNPRYQVTQFGKPVTLSCSQTLNHNVMYWYQQKSSQAPKLLFHYYDKDFNNEADTPDNFQSRRPNTSFCFLDIRSPGLGDTAMYLCATSSRQGRNEKLFFGSGTQLSVL.

This clonotype has a handful of counts. The chain carries TRBV12-3 or TRBV12-4 and TRBJ1-1, with a tentative D call TRBD1 (6 bases). Trimming stripped 7 bases from V and 1 base from J, with 13 bases between. There are 14 residues in the CDR3. As DNA, the CDR3 is TGTGCCAGCACCCCGGGACAACGGAACACTGAAGCTTTCTTT. This encodes CASTPGQRNTEAFF.

Here the CDR3 reads CASSGTGMYYEQYF. In DNA form, the CDR3 reads TGTGCCAGCAGCGGGACAGGGATGTACTACGAGCAGTACTTC. The chain combines TRBV5-5 with TRBJ2-7, with 9 bases aligning to TRBD1. CDR3 length equals 14 residues. The junction had 5 bases not matched to a gene; V was cut back by 4 bases and J by 3 bases. CDR1 SGHKS and CDR2 YYEKEE come from the germline V gene (reference sequence).

This clonotype was detected a few times. V gene TRBV6-5 combines with J gene TRBJ2-3; maybe TRBD2 (5 bases). Germline CDR1 MNHEY, CDR2 SVGAGI. The CDR3 totals 13 residues. V was cut by 2 bases and J by 3 bases, with 6 bases left in between. DNA for the CDR3: TGTGCCAGCAGTTACAGGGAGACAGATACGCAGTATTTT. Its protein is CASSYRETDTQYF.

This clonotype was seen a few times. The chain has TRBV6-2 or TRBV6-3 and TRBJ2-7; 10 nucleotides match TRBD2. V lost 5 bases to trimming and J lost 3 bases; unmatched junction nucleotides: 7. The CDR3 extends over 15 amino acids. CDR1 is MNHEY and CDR2 is SVGEGT in the germline V gene. In DNA form, the CDR3 reads TGTGCCAGCAGTCCTAGCGGGGGCCAAAACTACGAGCAGTACGTC. Amino acids: CASSPSGGQNYEQYV.

The chain joins TRBV20-1 to TRBJ1-2, with D possibly being TRBD1 (6 bases). CDR3 length: 12 amino acids. The germline CDR1 and CDR2 sequences are DFQATT and SNEGSKA (reference sequence). V lost 4 bases to trimming and J lost 2 bases, with 8 bases between them. The CDR3 loop reads CSAMGGNYGYTF. In DNA, the CDR3 is TGCAGTGCTATGGGGGGCAACTATGGCTACACCTTC.

The chain uses TRBV7-9 and TRBJ2-4, with TRBD1 matching 10 bases. Germline CDR1 reads SEHNR; CDR2 reads FQNEAQ (reference sequence). J was trimmed by 0 bases and V by 6 bases; bases with no gene match: 8. The CDR3 extends over 17 amino acids. CDR3 protein: CASSRQGAPLAKNIQYF. The CDR3 DNA reads TGTGCCAGCAGTCGACAGGGGGCCCCTCTAGCCAAAAACATTCAGTACTTC.

This clonotype was detected ten times or more. The chain recombines TRBV19 with TRBJ1-1; perhaps TRBD1 as D (5 bases). Germline assignment: CDR1 LNHDA and CDR2 SQIVND (reference sequence). This CDR3 has 15 residues. V lost 3 bases and J 0 bases, leaving 11 bases between the germline ends. The CDR3 DNA sequence: TGTGCCAGTAGTATCGGGGGAACAGTGAACACTGAAGCTTTCTTT. Translated, it gives CASSIGGTVNTEAFF.

This clonotype showed up just a few times. The chain's CDR3 is CASRRGGGPGQPQHF. Here the CDR3 DNA reads TGTGCCAGCAGGCGAGGGGGGGGCCCGGGTCAGCCCCAGCATTTT. The chain carries TRBV12-3 or TRBV12-4 and TRBJ1-5; the D gene is possibly TRBD1 (6 bases). With 6 bases removed from V and 6 bases from J, the gap between germline ends came to 18 bases. The CDR3 totals 15 residues.

This clonotype came up many times. The chain has TRBV5-1 and TRBJ1-1, with D perhaps TRBD1 (5 bases). There are 14 residues in the CDR3. Germline V CDR1 and CDR2: SGHRS, YFSETQ. V lost 3 bases and J lost 1, with 10 bases in between. Written as DNA, the CDR3 is TGCGCCAGCAGCTCTGGACACTCGAACACTGAAGCTTTCTTT. This encodes CASSSGHSNTEAFF.

A few counts support this clonotype. The genes are TRBV30 and TRBJ2-3; TRBD1 might be the D (5 bases). Trimming pared 2 bases from V and 2 bases from J, leaving 8 bases between. Germline CDR1 and CDR2: GTSNPN and SVGIG (reference sequence). The CDR3 runs to 13 residues. In DNA form, the CDR3 reads TGTGCCTGGAGTAGGGGATACACAGATACGCAGTATTTT. This codes for CAWSRGYTDTQYF.

This clonotype has a handful of counts. V and J are TRBV28 and TRBJ2-7; tentatively, D is TRBD2 (5 bases). CDR3 size: 15 residues. The germline V gene encodes CDR1 MDHEN and CDR2 SYDVKM. Trimming took 6 bases from V and 2 from J, leaving 17 bases between them. The CDR3 DNA is TGTGCCAGCAGACCCTCGTACGACGGGGCCTACGAGCAGTACGTC. Its protein is CASRPSYDGAYEQYV.

This clonotype was recorded at least ten times. The genes are TRBV5-1 and TRBJ1-2; D is possibly TRBD1 (6 bases). Looked up from germline, CDR1 is SGHRS and CDR2 is YFSETQ. The CDR3 is 13 amino acids. V lost 5 bases and J 6 bases, leaving 14 bases between the germline ends. In DNA form, the CDR3 reads TGCGCCAGCAGTCCCCACGGACAGCATGGCTACACCTTC. Protein: CASSPHGQHGYTF.

In this sample, this clonotype turned up a few times. The V and J genes are TRBV9 and TRBJ2-3, with unresolved D. In germline, CDR1 is SGDLS, CDR2 YYNGEE. The V and J ends lost 0 bases and 3 bases respectively, with 5 bases between them. The CDR3 is made up of 13 amino acids. CDR3 residues: CASSVEWTDTQYF. In nucleotides, the CDR3 is TGTGCCAGCAGCGTAGAATGGACAGATACGCAGTATTTT.

This sequence joins TRBV2 and TRBJ2-3; D is undetermined. Trimming took 1 base from V and 5 from J, leaving 4 bases between them. CDR1 and CDR2 from the germline V gene are SNHLY and FYNNEI. The CDR3 covers 12 residues. The CDR3 nucleotides read TGTGCCAGCAGTGAAGGGGGAGATACGCAGTATTTT. Protein: CASSEGGDTQYF.

The chain employs TRBV7-2 and TRBJ2-5, with TRBD1 matching 9 bases. Trimming removed 5 bases from V and 5 bases from J; junction bases left unmatched: 9. CDR1 is SGHTA, CDR2 FQGNSA, per germline. CDR3 size: 15 residues. Written as DNA, the CDR3 is TGTGCCAGCAGCGTAACTCGGGACAGGGAGGAGACCCAGTACTTC. Encoded protein: CASSVTRDREETQYF.